The 23 T cell receptor beta chains listed next were all sequenced from one sample in a study of blood T cell repertoires in COVID-19. Some clones are missing from TCRdb's copy, which holds only in-frame ones; the method was immunoSEQ multiplex PCR. The table lists some 250,000 clones, about nine tenths of them singletons. Sequenced sample: peripheral blood. All receptors come from a man younger than 45 who had recovered from COVID-19.

This sequence joins TRBV7-2 and TRBJ2-7; a weak D match, TRBD2 (6 bases). Trimming left V 1 base short and J 6 bases short, with 16 bases between. The V gene's germline CDR1 is SGHTA and CDR2 FQGNSA. The CDR3 has 15 residues. The CDR3 sequence: CASSLGGVRFREQYF. Written as DNA, the CDR3 is TGTGCCAGCAGCTTAGGGGGGGTCAGGTTTCGCGAGCAGTACTTC.

CDR3 DNA sequence: TGTGCCAGCAGCCCGTCCCCGGGCTATGGCTACACCTTC. The encoded protein is CASSPSPGYGYTF. This chain links TRBV7-2 with TRBJ1-2; D gene unclear. With 5 bases removed from V and 4 bases from J, the gap between germline ends came to 11 bases. Germline V lookup: CDR1 SGHTA, CDR2 FQGNSA. CDR3 size: 13 residues.

This clone was observed a single time. The rearrangement links TRBV6-1 to TRBJ1-3, with no clear D. The V end was cut by 2 bases, the J end by 0 bases, with 11 bases between. The germline V gene has CDR1 MNHNS and CDR2 SASEGT. CDR3 length: 16 residues. DNA for the CDR3: TGTGCCAGCAGTGAAAAGCGGGCCGACTCTGGAAACACCATATATTTT. The encoded protein is CASSEKRADSGNTIYF.

The chain employs TRBV9 and TRBJ1-2; 9 bases line up with TRBD1. From germline, CDR1 is SGDLS and CDR2 YYNGEE. Germline trimming cut 4 bases from V and 8 bases from J; bases unmatched to any gene: 9. This CDR3 region has 14 residues. In DNA, the CDR3 is TGTGCCAGCAGCTCGGACAGGGGTAAAGTAGGCTACACCTTC. Encoded protein: CASSSDRGKVGYTF.

The chain combines TRBV3-1 (or the pseudogene TRBV3-2) with TRBJ2-3; TRBD2 agrees at 8 bases. Germline V gene data show CDR1 as LGHDT and CDR2 as YNNKEL (reference sequence). With 1 base clipped from V and 1 base from J, the junction kept 4 bases outside the gene matches. The CDR3 totals 16 residues. CDR3 residues: CASSQVAGLRTDTQYF. DNA of the CDR3: TGTGCCAGCAGCCAAGTAGCGGGGCTACGCACAGATACGCAGTATTTT.

The V and J genes are TRBV5-8 and TRBJ1-5; maybe TRBD1 (5 bases). Germline CDR1 reads SGHTS; CDR2 reads YDEGEE. V dropped 0 bases and J dropped 5 bases, with 6 bases sitting between them. The CDR3 has 13 residues. The DNA for the CDR3 is TGTGCCAGCAGCTTGGGGGGGGATCAGCCCCAGCATTTT. As protein: CASSLGGDQPQHF. Variable domain in full (rest from reference TRBV5-8 and TRBJ1-5): EAGVTQSPTHLIKTRGQQATLRCSPISGHTSVYWYQQALGLGLQFLLWYDEGEERNRGNFPPRFSGRQFPNYSSELNVNALELEDSALYLCASSLGGDQPQHFGDGTRLSIL.

V gene TRBV9 combines with J gene TRBJ2-1, with D maybe TRBD2 (5 bases). Trimming took 3 bases from V and 5 from J, leaving 9 bases between them. This CDR3 comprises 13 residues. Germline V gene data show CDR1 as SGDLS and CDR2 as YYNGEE. The CDR3: CASSGSGDNEQFF. The CDR3 nucleotides are TGTGCCAGCAGCGGATCCGGGGACAATGAGCAGTTCTTC.

This rearrangement joins TRBV4-1 to TRBJ1-3; tentative D call: TRBD1 (6 bases). This CDR3 has 17 residues. The V end lost 0 bases, the J end lost 4 bases, and 16 bases lay between the germline ends. CDR1 is MGHRA, CDR2 YSYEKL, per germline. The CDR3 DNA reads as TGCGCCAGCAGCCAAGACCGGGGCAGGGGCGCCGGAAACACCATATATTTT. It specifies CASSQDRGRGAGNTIYF.

The sample holds many counts of this clone. V gene TRBV2 combines with J gene TRBJ1-6, with 8 bases aligning to TRBD1. Per germline, CDR1 SNHLY and CDR2 FYNNEI. V lost 8 bases and J lost 8; bases outside the gene matches: 8. The CDR3 consists of 14 residues. CDR3 protein: CASLLGQGYSPLHF. In DNA form, the CDR3 reads TGTGCCAGCCTCCTCGGACAGGGATATTCACCCCTCCACTTT.

V and J are TRBV7-6 and TRBJ2-3, with 7 bases aligning to TRBD1. Unmatched junction bases numbered 5, after V lost 7 bases and J lost 4 bases. The germline V gene encodes CDR1 SGHVS and CDR2 FNYEAQ. This CDR3 is 13 amino acids long. The CDR3 DNA sequence: TGTGCCAGCACCTCTCAGGGGGCAGATACGCAGTATTTT. As protein: CASTSQGADTQYF.

The chain employs TRBV3-1 (or the pseudogene TRBV3-2) and TRBJ2-7, with a tentative D call TRBD1 (5 bases). The CDR3 covers 13 residues. Trimming stripped 4 bases from V and 0 bases from J, with 7 bases between. Germline assignment: CDR1 LGHDT and CDR2 YNNKEL (reference sequence). CDR3 protein: CASSPTVSYEQYF. The DNA for the CDR3 is TGTGCCAGCAGCCCGACAGTCTCCTACGAGCAGTACTTC.

A remark on this clone: Other DNA sequences in this sample translate to the same CDR3. The chain combines TRBV14 with TRBJ1-2; unclear D gene. The CDR3 is made up of 14 amino acids. Germline CDR1 and CDR2: SGHDN and FVKESK. V dropped 0 bases and J dropped 4 bases, with 9 bases sitting between them. This CDR3 is CASSQEAGIYGYTF. In nucleotides, the CDR3 is TGTGCCAGCAGCCAAGAAGCAGGCATCTATGGCTACACCTTC.

Here the CDR3 reads CASSEYLGRDEQYF. The CDR3 nucleotides are TGCGCCAGCAGTGAGTATCTGGGCAGGGACGAGCAGTACTTC. The chain links TRBV10-1 to TRBJ2-7, with a possible D match to TRBD1 (5 bases). Per the germline V gene, CDR1 is WNHNN and CDR2 is SYGVQD (reference sequence). V was cut by 1 base and J by 5 bases, with 12 bases left in between. The CDR3 contains 14 residues.

The rearrangement uses TRBV9 and TRBJ1-1, with TRBD1 matching over 9 bases. With V trimmed by 2 bases and J by 6 bases, 8 bases remained unmatched. This CDR3 region has 15 residues. The germline gives CDR1 SGDLS, CDR2 YYNGEE. The chain's CDR3 is CASSVKGQGNSEAFF. In nucleotides, the CDR3 is TGTGCCAGCAGCGTTAAGGGACAGGGCAATTCTGAAGCTTTCTTT.

This clone has only a few counts. The chain carries TRBV5-1 and TRBJ1-6, with TRBD1 identical over 7 bases. Germline V lookup: CDR1 SGHRS, CDR2 YFSETQ. V lost 0 bases, J lost 6 bases, and 9 bases stayed unmatched. The CDR3 loop spans 17 amino acids. The chain's CDR3 is CASSLDAGTAGNSPLHF. CDR3 nucleotide sequence: TGCGCCAGCAGCTTGGATGCCGGGACAGCCGGTAATTCACCCCTCCACTTT. The whole variable domain, filled in from reference TRBV5-1 and TRBJ1-6, reads KAGVTQTPRYLIKTRGQQVTLSCSPISGHRSVSWYQQTPGQGLQFLFEYFSETQRNKGNFPGRFSGRQFSNSRSEMNVSTLELGDSALYLCASSLDAGTAGNSPLHFGNGTRLTVT.

V is TRBV6-5 and J is TRBJ1-1; 10 bases are a match to TRBD1. Losses at the gene ends were 6 bases for V and 3 bases for J; bases not matched to a gene: 1. Per germline, CDR1 MNHEY and CDR2 SVGAGI. This CDR3 has 13 amino acids. The CDR3 region has the DNA TGTGCCAGCAGGGGGACAGGGGACACTGAAGCTTTCTTT. It codes for CASRGTGDTEAFF.

The gene calls are TRBV10-3 and TRBJ2-1; tentative D call: TRBD2 (6 bases). V lost 7 bases and J 5 bases, leaving 9 bases between the germline ends. CDR1 and CDR2 from the germline V gene are ENHRY and SYGVKD. The CDR3 sequence is 12 residues long. CDR3 nucleotides: TGTGCCATCATGGGCGGGGACAATGAGCAGTTCTTC. Protein: CAIMGGDNEQFF.

The V call is TRBV6-2 or TRBV6-3, the J call TRBJ2-5, with D perhaps TRBD1 (5 bases). The germline gives CDR1 MNHEY, CDR2 SVGEGT. Trimming shortened V by 5 bases and J by 0 bases, and 13 bases separated the two germline ends. This CDR3 is 15 amino acids long. CDR3 protein: CASSPEGVDQETQYF. The CDR3 nucleotides are TGTGCCAGCAGTCCCGAAGGGGTAGACCAAGAGACCCAGTACTTC.

V gene TRBV5-1 combines with J gene TRBJ2-1, with 8 nucleotides matching TRBD2. The CDR3 extends over 17 amino acids. Germline trimming cut 0 bases from V and 7 bases from J; bases unmatched to any gene: 12. CDR1 is SGHRS, CDR2 YFSETQ, per germline. The CDR3 here is CASSLAGRGGFLNEQFF. In nucleotides, the CDR3 is TGCGCCAGCAGCTTGGCCGGTCGGGGGGGCTTTTTGAATGAGCAGTTCTTC.

The V call is TRBV7-2, the J call TRBJ1-1; D unclear. The germline gives CDR1 SGHTA, CDR2 FQGNSA. V lost 5 bases and J lost 11, with 21 bases in between. This CDR3 contains 14 residues. CDR3: CASSPTGKPQRAFF. In DNA, the CDR3 is TGTGCCAGCAGCCCAACCGGAAAACCTCAGCGGGCTTTCTTT.

This clone was seen once. The same CDR3 can be traced to other DNA sequences in this sample. The rearrangement uses TRBV29-1 and TRBJ1-2; weak D call: TRBD1 (5 bases). There are 12 residues in the CDR3. Germline V gene sequence: CDR1 SQVTM, CDR2 ANQGSEA. V lost 7 bases to trimming and J lost 5 bases, with 14 bases between them. The CDR3 DNA is TGCAGCGCCCAAGACAGCGCATATGGCTACACCTTC. Residues: CSAQDSAYGYTF.

Only one count was recorded for this clone. The V and J genes are TRBV7-2 and TRBJ1-2; 7 positions match TRBD1. Germline trimming cut 5 bases from V and 4 bases from J; bases unmatched to any gene: 7. The CDR3 runs to 14 residues. CDR1 SGHTA and CDR2 FQGNSA come from the germline V gene. CDR3 in DNA: TGTGCCAGCAGCACTCAACAGGGGTTCTATGGCTACACCTTC. Its translation is CASSTQQGFYGYTF.

This sequence joins TRBV19 and TRBJ1-2; 9 bases line up with TRBD1. J lost 2 bases, V lost 7 bases, and 11 bases had no gene match. CDR3 length: 16 residues. Germline CDR1 and CDR2: LNHDA and SQIVND (reference sequence). The CDR3 region has the DNA TGTGCCAGTAACCGACGGGACAGGGACATCAACTATGGCTACACCTTC. Its translation is CASNRRDRDINYGYTF.